The T cell receptor beta chain under discussion was sequenced for a study of T cells after somatic rescue of genetic block (dated by TCRdb to between 2020 and 2021). About the full investigation: What the study looked at was long-term robustness, specifically in a T-cell system that came about through somatic rescue of a genetic block in T-cell development.

To prepare the library, the immunoSEQ multiplex PCR assay was applied. TCRdb stores this immuneACCESS table with in-frame sequences only. Part of the clones is absent; in the studies checked, under half of the shortfall reflects unresolved V genes, and no reason is known for the rest. Within this sample are just over 8,000 clones, with 80% to 85% of them counted one time only. Approximately 24% of the sample is taken by the ten largest. CDR1 and CDR2 are drawn from the germline V gene: ENHRY, SYGVKD. Reading from cysteine to phenylalanine, the CDR3 counts 15 amino acids. Solely the CDR3 DNA is kept, with 45 bases framed from the first base. Trimming takes 5 bases off V and 0 bases off J; junction bases not matched to a gene: 4. Concerning this clone: There is no known antigen for this receptor. Per-nucleotide qualities are absent, and no much larger clonotype sits a single base away.

Recombination linked TRBV10-3 to TRBJ1-1; 9 junctional bases match TRBD1. The TCR comes from a boy aged 5-17 years. The sample consisted of peripheral blood mononuclear cells (PBMCs). The DNA reads TGTGCCATCAGTTTACAGGGGGCCGTGAACACTGAAGCTTTCTTT. Its translation reads: CAISLQGAVNTEAFF.